Each of the 8 T cell receptor beta chains below was sequenced from the same sample in a study. TCRdb reanalysed the 5' RACE reads using MiXCR and keeps one entry per CDR3 protein. The sample comprises 25,000 to 40,000 distinct CDR3 sequences, approximately 25% of which are singletons, and approximately 4% rests with the top ten. The sample consisted of memory CD4+ T cells sorted from blood. Noted subset: memory CD4+ T cells, CD4+CD45RO+CD25-. The receptors originated from a female donor with breast cancer.

Concerning this clonotype: A much larger clone sits a single nucleotide away, making a read error possible. The V gene is TRBV4-1, the J gene TRBJ2-7; D is perhaps TRBD2 (5 bases). This CDR3 is 16 amino acids long. Germline values: CDR1 MGHRA, CDR2 YSYEKL. The CDR3: CASGQDLRGPTYEQYF. CDR3 bases: TGCGCCAGCGGCCAAGATCTAAGAGGGCCCACCTACGAGCAGTACTTC.

This clonotype has a single count. A much larger clone lies one base from this, so it may be a read error. The chain joins TRBV27 to TRBJ2-2; D ambiguous. Trimming cost V 8 bases and J 1 base, with 5 bases left between them. The length of the CDR3 is 12 residues. Germline V lookup: CDR1 MNHEY, CDR2 SMNVEV (reference sequence). CDR3: CASELNTGELFF. In nucleotides, the CDR3 is TGTGCCAGCGAACTGAACACCGGGGAGCTGTTTTTT.

The chain is built from TRBV27 and TRBJ2-1, with D perhaps TRBD2 (6 bases). V was trimmed by 8 bases and J by 4 bases, leaving 27 bases between them. This CDR3 has 18 amino acids. CDR1 and CDR2 (germline): MNHEY, SMNVEV (reference sequence). The CDR3 region is CASRQRTVGRPPYNEQFF. CDR3 coding DNA: TGTGCCAGCCGACAGCGGACTGTGGGGAGGCCCCCATACAATGAGCAGTTCTTC.

This clonotype was found a few times. V usage is TRBV27 and J usage is TRBJ2-1; weak D call: TRBD2 (5 bases). Trimming took off 4 bases at V and 5 bases at J, with 12 bases between the two ends. The CDR3 has 14 residues. CDR1 MNHEY and CDR2 SMNVEV come from the germline V gene (reference sequence). CDR3 sequence reads: CASSSDPGNNEQFF. The CDR3, as DNA: TGTGCCAGCAGTTCGGATCCGGGAAACAATGAGCAGTTCTTC.

This clonotype was picked up a small number of times. V usage is TRBV5-4 and J usage is TRBJ2-3, with 7 bases identical to TRBD2. The germline V gene has CDR1 SGHNT and CDR2 YYREEE (reference sequence). V gave up 0 bases and J gave up 2 bases; unmatched junction bases: 12. The length of the CDR3 is 18 residues. Here the CDR3 reads CASSLGANGGSFTDTQYF. The CDR3 DNA sequence: TGTGCCAGCAGCTTGGGGGCGAACGGGGGGTCCTTCACAGATACGCAGTATTTT.

This clonotype was counted only a few times. V and J are TRBV6-5 and TRBJ2-7; the match to TRBD1 covers 7 bases. The CDR3 spans 14 residues. Germline V lookup: CDR1 MNHEY, CDR2 SVGAGI. V shed 2 bases, J shed 6 bases, and the junction held 7 bases outside the gene matches. DNA of the CDR3: TGTGCCAGCAGTTACGCCTTACAGGGGTCCGAGCAGTACTTC. Protein sequence: CASSYALQGSEQYF.

The CDR3 region is CASSPHSYEQYF. CDR3 sequence (DNA): TGTGCCAGCAGTCCCCACTCCTACGAGCAGTACTTC. The chain carries TRBV27 and TRBJ2-7, with D hard to call. V lost 5 bases and J 0 bases, leaving 5 bases between the germline ends. CDR1 and CDR2 (germline): MNHEY, SMNVEV (reference sequence). This CDR3 is 12 amino acids long.

The chain joins TRBV27 to TRBJ1-1, with D hard to call. This CDR3 comprises 12 residues. Per germline, CDR1 MNHEY and CDR2 SMNVEV (reference sequence). The V end was cut by 6 bases, the J end by 7 bases, with 12 bases between. The CDR3, as DNA: TGTGCCAGCAGGGGCATTGGCAATGAAGCTTTCTTT. Its translation: CASRGIGNEAFF.